A selection of T cell receptor beta chains follows, all from one sample in a study of response to subunit inactivated influenza vaccine. TCRdb re-analysed the RT-PCR reads in MiXCR, keeping a single row per CDR3 protein. The table includes roughly 650,000 distinct CDR3 sequences, 14% detected once. The starting material was PBMCs from blood, obtained roughly 15 days before vaccination. These receptor sequences come from a man aged 50 or older who received an inactivated influenza vaccine. Both conserved end residues are part of each CDR3. Fields, in order: V gene, CDR3 length, CDR3 protein.

v_gene: TRBV7-9
len: 15
CDR3aa: CATPGRGGNTGELFF

v_gene: TRBV6-2/TRBV6-3
len: 12
CDR3aa: CASSPGDETQYF

v_gene: TRBV25-1
len: 13
CDR3aa: CASSDWGQETQYF

v_gene: TRBV5-1
len: 14
CDR3aa: CASRDPGNTDTQYF

v_gene: TRBV11-2
len: 14
CDR3aa: CASSSPGHQETQYF

v_gene: TRBV27
len: 16
CDR3aa: CASSFFSGGAARSQYF

v_gene: TRBV19
len: 18
CDR3aa: CASSIESVGRPSGYGYTF

v_gene: TRBV7-8
len: 17
CDR3aa: CASSLDPGTGLNGELFF

v_gene: TRBV5-1
len: 14
CDR3aa: CASNLGTGSYEQYF

v_gene: TRBV5-1
len: 15
CDR3aa: CASRDTRQGVAEAFF

v_gene: TRBV7-2
len: 15
CDR3aa: CASSLEAGLGNEQFF

v_gene: TRBV9
len: 14
CDR3aa: CASSVEAGGWEQYF

v_gene: TRBV20-1
len: 13
CDR3aa: CSARDLRGYEQYF

v_gene: TRBV7-2
len: 14
CDR3aa: CASSLYREGETQYF

v_gene: TRBV3-1
len: 15
CDR3aa: CAITSPIELTDTQYF

v_gene: TRBV7-2
len: 15
CDR3aa: CAGRRQGGTNTEAFF

v_gene: TRBV10-1
len: 14
CDR3aa: CASSDGTARDGYTF

v_gene: TRBV7-6
len: 13
CDR3aa: CASSLISQETQYF

v_gene: TRBV21-1
len: 13
CDR3aa: CASNQTVVGPQHF

v_gene: TRBV20-1
len: 12
CDR3aa: CSAQLQNTEAFF

v_gene: TRBV20-1
len: 13
CDR3aa: CSARYDRGYGYTF

v_gene: TRBV2
len: 15
CDR3aa: CASSDHQRRYNEQFF

v_gene: TRBV7-8
len: 13
CDR3aa: CASSFSMNTEAFF